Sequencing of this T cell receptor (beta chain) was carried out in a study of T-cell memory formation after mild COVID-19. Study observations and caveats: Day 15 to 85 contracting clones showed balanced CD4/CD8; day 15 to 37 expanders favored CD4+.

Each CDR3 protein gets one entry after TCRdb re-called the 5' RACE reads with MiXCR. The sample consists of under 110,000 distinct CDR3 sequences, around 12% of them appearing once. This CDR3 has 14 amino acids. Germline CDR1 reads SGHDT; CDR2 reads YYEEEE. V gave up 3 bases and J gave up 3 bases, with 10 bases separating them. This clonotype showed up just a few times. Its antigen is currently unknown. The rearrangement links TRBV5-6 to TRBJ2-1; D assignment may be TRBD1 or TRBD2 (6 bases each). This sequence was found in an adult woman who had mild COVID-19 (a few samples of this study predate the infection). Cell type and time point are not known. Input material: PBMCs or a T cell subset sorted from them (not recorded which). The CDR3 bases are TGTGCCAGCAGCTGGGGGGCCCTCTACAATGAGCAGTTCTTC. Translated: CASSWGALYNEQFF.